The rows below give T cell receptor beta chains drawn from one sample of a study of tumor and adjacent non-tumor tissue in lung cancer. TCRdb used MiXCR to reprocess the multiplex PCR reads, holding one entry per CDR3 protein. The data show roughly 75,000 distinct CDR3 sequences, 60% to 80% seen once. Source material: lung tumor tissue. Every receptor here comes from a woman aged 45 to 65 with non-small cell lung cancer. The CDR3 runs from the conserved cysteine through the conserved F or W. Each record gives: J gene, V gene, clone size, D gene, CDR3 protein, CDR3 DNA. A D gene is named only where the DNA matches it firmly. Part of the rows lack a size; the others show once, few, many or a class for expanded clones.

TRBJ1-2	TRBV4-1	NA	NA	CASIVGPPKYGYTF	TGCGCCAGCATAGTGGGTCCCCCCAAATATGGCTACACCTTC
TRBJ2-2	TRBV29-1	NA	NA	CSVTPPTGNTGELFF	TGCAGCGTTACCCCGCCGACGGGGAATACCGGGGAGCTGTTTTTT
TRBJ2-7	TRBV11-2	NA	TRBD2	CAGGLENSGEQYF	TGTGCCGGTGGCTTAGAGAATAGCGGGGAGCAGTACTTC
TRBJ2-1	TRBV20-1	many	NA	CSARPSGVQEREQFF	TGCAGTGCTAGACCATCTGGGGTCCAAGAACGTGAGCAGTTCTTC
TRBJ2-7	TRBV12-3/TRBV12-4	many	NA	CASSLDPSSTYEQYF	TGTGCCAGCAGTTTAGACCCCAGTTCCACCTACGAGCAGTACTTC
TRBJ2-7	TRBV6-2/TRBV6-3	NA	TRBD1	CASQLPGQGTNDQYF	TGTGCCAGCCAGCTACCGGGACAGGGGACCAACGATCAGTACTTC
TRBJ2-7	TRBV6-1	NA	TRBD2	CASSYIGLELYF	TGTGCCAGCAGCTACATCGGACTAGAGCTGTACTTC
TRBJ1-2	TRBV6-5	NA	NA	CASSYAGTSHHGYAF	TGTGCCAGCAGTTACGCCGGGACATCTCATCATGGCTACGCCTTC
TRBJ1-1	TRBV20-1	few	NA	CSATGTKAFF	TGCAGTGCAACCGGGACAAAGGCTTTCTTT
TRBJ2-7	TRBV6-1	many	NA	CASIGSSYEQYF	TGTGCCAGCATCGGCAGCTCCTACGAGCAGTACTTC
TRBJ2-6	TRBV6-1	once	NA	CASSGAQGDGTNVLTF	TGTGCCAGCAGTGGAGCACAGGGCGATGGGACCAACGTCCTGACTTTC
TRBJ2-7	TRBV7-2	many	NA	CASSPALVGEQYF	TGTGCCAGCAGCCCGGCGTTAGTCGGCGAGCAGTACTTC